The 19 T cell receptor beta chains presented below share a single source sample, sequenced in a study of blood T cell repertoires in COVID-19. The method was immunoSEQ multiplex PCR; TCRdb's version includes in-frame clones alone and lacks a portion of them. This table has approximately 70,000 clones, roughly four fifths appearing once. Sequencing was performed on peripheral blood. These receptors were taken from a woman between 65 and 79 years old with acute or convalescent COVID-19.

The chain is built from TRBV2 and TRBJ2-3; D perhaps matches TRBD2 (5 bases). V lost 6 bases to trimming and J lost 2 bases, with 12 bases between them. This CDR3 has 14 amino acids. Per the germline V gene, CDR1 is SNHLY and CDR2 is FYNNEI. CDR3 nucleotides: TGTGCCAGCAGGAATAGGAGGAACACAGATACGCAGTATTTT. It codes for CASRNRRNTDTQYF.

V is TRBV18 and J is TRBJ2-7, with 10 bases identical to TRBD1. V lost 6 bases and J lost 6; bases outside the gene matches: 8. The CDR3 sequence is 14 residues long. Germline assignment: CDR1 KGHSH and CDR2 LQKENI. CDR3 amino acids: CASSAGTGVSEQYF. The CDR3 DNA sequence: TGTGCCAGCTCCGCCGGGACAGGGGTGAGCGAGCAGTACTTC. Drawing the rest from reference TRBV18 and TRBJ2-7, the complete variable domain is NAGVMQNPRHLVRRRGQEARLRCSPMKGHSHVYWYRQLPEEGLKFMVYLQKENIIDESGMPKERFSAEFPKEGPSILRIQQVVRGDSAAYFCASSAGTGVSEQYFGPGTRLTVT.

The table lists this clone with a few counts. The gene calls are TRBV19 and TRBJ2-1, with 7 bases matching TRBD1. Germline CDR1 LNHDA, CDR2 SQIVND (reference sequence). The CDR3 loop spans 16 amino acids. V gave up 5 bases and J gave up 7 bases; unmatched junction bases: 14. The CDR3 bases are TGTGCCAGTAGTGTCTTTCCCCACAGGGGAAGGAATGAGCAGTTCTTC. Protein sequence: CASSVFPHRGRNEQFF. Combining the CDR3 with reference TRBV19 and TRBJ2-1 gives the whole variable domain DGGITQSPKYLFRKEGQNVTLSCEQNLNHDAMYWYRQDPGQGLRLIYYSQIVNDFQKGDIAEGYSVSREKKESFPLTVTSAQKNPTAFYLCASSVFPHRGRNEQFFGPGTRLTVL.

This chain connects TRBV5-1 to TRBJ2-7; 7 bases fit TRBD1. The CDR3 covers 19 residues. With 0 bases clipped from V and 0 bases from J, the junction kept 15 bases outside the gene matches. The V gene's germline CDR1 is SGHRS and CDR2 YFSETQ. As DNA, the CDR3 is TGCGCCAGCAGCTTGGCCTCGGGACAGACAATAAAGAGCTCCTACGAGCAGTACTTC. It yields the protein CASSLASGQTIKSSYEQYF.

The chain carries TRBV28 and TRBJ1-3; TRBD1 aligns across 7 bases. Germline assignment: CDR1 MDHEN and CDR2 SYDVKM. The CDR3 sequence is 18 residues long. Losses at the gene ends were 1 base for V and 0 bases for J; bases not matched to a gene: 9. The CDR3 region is CASSLFSTGIPSGNTIYF. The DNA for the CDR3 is TGTGCCAGCAGTTTATTCTCGACAGGGATACCCTCTGGAAACACCATATATTTT.

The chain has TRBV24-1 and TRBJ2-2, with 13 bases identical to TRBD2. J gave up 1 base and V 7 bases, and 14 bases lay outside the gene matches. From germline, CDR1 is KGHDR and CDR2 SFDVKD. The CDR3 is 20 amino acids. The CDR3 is CATSGRLAGGKIENTGELFF. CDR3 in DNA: TGTGCCACCAGCGGTAGACTAGCGGGAGGCAAAATAGAGAACACCGGGGAGCTGTTTTTT.

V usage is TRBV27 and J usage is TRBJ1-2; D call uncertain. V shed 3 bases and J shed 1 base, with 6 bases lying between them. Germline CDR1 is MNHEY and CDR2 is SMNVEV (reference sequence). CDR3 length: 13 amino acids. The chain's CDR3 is CASSLASNYGYTF. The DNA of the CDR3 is TGTGCCAGCAGTTTGGCCAGTAACTATGGCTACACCTTC.

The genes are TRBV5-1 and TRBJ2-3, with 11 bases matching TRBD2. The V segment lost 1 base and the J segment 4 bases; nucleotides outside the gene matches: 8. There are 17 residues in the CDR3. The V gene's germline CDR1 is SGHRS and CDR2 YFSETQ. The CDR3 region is CASSLKLAGVTADTQYF. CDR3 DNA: TGCGCCAGCAGCTTGAAACTAGCGGGGGTCACAGCAGATACGCAGTATTTT.

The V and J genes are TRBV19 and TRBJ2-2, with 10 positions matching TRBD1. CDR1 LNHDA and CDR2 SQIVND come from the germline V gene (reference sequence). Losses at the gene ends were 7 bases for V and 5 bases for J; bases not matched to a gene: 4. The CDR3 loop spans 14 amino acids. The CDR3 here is CASTGQGRTGELFF. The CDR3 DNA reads TGTGCCAGTACGGGACAGGGGAGAACCGGGGAGCTGTTTTTT.

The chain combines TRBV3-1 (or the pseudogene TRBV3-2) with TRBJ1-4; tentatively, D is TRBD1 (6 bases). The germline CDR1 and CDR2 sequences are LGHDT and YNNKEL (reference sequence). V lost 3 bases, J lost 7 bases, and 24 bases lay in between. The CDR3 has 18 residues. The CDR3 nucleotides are TGTGCCAGCAGCCAGGCATACGTTGGACAGAGAAGAGGTGAAAAACTGTTTTTT. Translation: CASSQAYVGQRRGEKLFF.

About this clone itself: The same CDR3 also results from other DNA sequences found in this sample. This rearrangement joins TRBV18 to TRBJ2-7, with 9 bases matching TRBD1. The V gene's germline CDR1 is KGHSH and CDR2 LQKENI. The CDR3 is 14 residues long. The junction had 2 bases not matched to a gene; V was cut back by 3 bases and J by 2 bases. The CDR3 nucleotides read TGTGCCAGCTCACCGGGGACAGGGCCCTACGAGCAGTACTTC. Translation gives CASSPGTGPYEQYF.

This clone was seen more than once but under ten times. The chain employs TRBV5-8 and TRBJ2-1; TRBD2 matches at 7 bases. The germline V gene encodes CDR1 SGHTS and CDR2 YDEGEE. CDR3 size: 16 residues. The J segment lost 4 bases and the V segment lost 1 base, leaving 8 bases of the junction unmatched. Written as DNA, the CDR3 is TGTGCCAGCAGCTTGAGGGGAGCGGGGCTATACAATGAGCAGTTCTTC. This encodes CASSLRGAGLYNEQFF.

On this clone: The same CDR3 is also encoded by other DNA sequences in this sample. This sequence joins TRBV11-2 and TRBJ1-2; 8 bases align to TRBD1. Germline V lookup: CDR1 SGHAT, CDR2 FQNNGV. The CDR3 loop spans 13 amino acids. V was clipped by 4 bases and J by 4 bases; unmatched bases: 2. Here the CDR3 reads CASSSGQGYGYTF. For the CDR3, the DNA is TGTGCCAGCAGCTCCGGACAGGGCTATGGCTACACCTTC. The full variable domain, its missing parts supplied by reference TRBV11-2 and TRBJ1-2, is EAGVAQSPRYKIIEKRQSVAFWCNPISGHATLYWYQQILGQGPKLLIQFQNNGVVDDSQLPKDRFSAERLKGVDSTLKIQPAKLEDSAVYLCASSSGQGYGYTFGSGTRLTVV.

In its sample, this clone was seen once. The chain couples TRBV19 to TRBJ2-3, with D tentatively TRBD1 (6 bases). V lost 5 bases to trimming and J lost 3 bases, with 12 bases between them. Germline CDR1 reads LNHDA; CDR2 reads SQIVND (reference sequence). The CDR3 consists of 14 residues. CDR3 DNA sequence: TGTGCCAGTAGTGTGACAGGCATTACAGATACGCAGTATTTT. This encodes CASSVTGITDTQYF.

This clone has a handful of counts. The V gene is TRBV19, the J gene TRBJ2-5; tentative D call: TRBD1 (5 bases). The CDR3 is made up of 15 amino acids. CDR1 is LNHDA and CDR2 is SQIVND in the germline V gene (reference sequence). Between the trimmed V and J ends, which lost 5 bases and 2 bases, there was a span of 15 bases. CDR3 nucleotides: TGTGCCAGTAGTCAACAGGCCACTTCGCAAGAGACCCAGTACTTC. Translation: CASSQQATSQETQYF.

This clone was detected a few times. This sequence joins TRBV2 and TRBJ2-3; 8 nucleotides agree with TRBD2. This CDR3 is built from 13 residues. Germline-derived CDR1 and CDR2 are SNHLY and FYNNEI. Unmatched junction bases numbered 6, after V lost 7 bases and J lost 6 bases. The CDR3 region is CASTSGSWDTQYF. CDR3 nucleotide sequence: TGTGCCAGCACCAGCGGGAGCTGGGATACGCAGTATTTT.

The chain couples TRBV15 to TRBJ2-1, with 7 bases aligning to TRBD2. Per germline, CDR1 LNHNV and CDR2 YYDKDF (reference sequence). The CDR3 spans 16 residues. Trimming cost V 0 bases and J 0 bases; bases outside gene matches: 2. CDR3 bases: TGTGCCACCAGCAGAGAGGGAGGGAACTCCTACAATGAGCAGTTCTTC. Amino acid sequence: CATSREGGNSYNEQFF.

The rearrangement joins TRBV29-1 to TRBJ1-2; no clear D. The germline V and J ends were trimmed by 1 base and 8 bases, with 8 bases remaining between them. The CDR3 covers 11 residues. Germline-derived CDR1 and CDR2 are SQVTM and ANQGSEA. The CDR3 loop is CSVEVGGGYTF. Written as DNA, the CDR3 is TGCAGCGTTGAAGTGGGAGGAGGCTACACCTTC.

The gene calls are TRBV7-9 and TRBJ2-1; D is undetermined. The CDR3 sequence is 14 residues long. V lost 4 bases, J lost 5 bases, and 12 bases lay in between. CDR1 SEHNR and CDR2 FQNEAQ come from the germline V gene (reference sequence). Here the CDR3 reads CASSSLKLHNEQFF. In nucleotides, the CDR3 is TGTGCCAGCAGCTCACTAAAACTCCACAATGAGCAGTTCTTC. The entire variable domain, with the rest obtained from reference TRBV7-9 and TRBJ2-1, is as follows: DTGVSQNPRHKITKRGQNVTFRCDPISEHNRLYWYRQTLGQGPEFLTYFQNEAQLEKSRLLSDRFSAERPKGSFSTLEIQRTEQGDSAMYLCASSSLKLHNEQFFGPGTRLTVL.